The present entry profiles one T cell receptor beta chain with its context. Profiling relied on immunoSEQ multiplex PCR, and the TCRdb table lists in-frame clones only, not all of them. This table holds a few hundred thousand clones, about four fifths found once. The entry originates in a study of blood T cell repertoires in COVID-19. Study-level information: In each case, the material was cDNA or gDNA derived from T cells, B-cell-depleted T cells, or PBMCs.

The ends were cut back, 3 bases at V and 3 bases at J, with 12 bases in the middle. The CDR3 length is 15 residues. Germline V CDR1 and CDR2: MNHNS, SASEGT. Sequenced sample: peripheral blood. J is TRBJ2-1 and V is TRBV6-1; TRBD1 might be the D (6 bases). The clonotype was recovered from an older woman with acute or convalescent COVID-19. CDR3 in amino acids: CASSEFGQIYNEQFF. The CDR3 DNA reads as TGTGCCAGCAGTGAGTTTGGACAGATCTACAATGAGCAGTTCTTC.